These T cell receptor beta chains were read from a single sample in a study of technical replicates of blood from a handful of donors. Assay: immunoSEQ multiplex PCR; the TCRdb copy retains only in-frame clones and omits some. The table lists under 100,000 clones, approximately 95% of them singletons, with less than 0.25% in the top ten. The sequencing sample was made of T cells isolated from PBMCs. Every receptor here comes from a human donor in good health. Both conserved end residues are part of each CDR3. Fields, in order: V gene, D gene, J gene, CDR3 protein, CDR3 DNA. The D gene is left open where the match is weak.

v_gene: TRBV7-7
d_gene: TRBD1
j_gene: TRBJ2-7
CDR3aa: CASSQNRGSAYEQYF
CDR3nt: TGTGCCAGCAGCCAGAACAGGGGGAGCGCCTACGAGCAGTACTTC

v_gene: TRBV10-3
d_gene: TRBD1
j_gene: TRBJ1-1
CDR3aa: CAITPGQGTTEAFF
CDR3nt: TGTGCCATCACCCCGGGACAGGGGACAACTGAAGCTTTCTTT

v_gene: TRBV7-6
d_gene: TRBD2
j_gene: TRBJ2-2
CDR3aa: CASSPRTSGMSGELFF
CDR3nt: TGTGCCAGCAGCCCGCGGACTAGCGGGATGAGCGGGGAGCTGTTTTTT

v_gene: TRBV6-5
d_gene: TRBD2
j_gene: TRBJ2-1
CDR3aa: CASSPGTSGPFKFF
CDR3nt: TGTGCCAGCAGCCCCGGGACTAGCGGGCCGTTTAAGTTCTTC

v_gene: TRBV6-1
d_gene: -
j_gene: TRBJ1-6
CDR3aa: CASSGTSSGKNSPLHF
CDR3nt: TGTGCCAGCAGTGGGACTTCGTCGGGTAAAAATTCACCCCTCCACTTT

v_gene: TRBV19
d_gene: -
j_gene: TRBJ2-7
CDR3aa: CASSIAGGSSYEQYF
CDR3nt: TGTGCCAGTAGTATAGCCGGGGGTAGCTCCTACGAGCAGTACTTC

v_gene: TRBV5-6
d_gene: -
j_gene: TRBJ1-1
CDR3aa: CASSVQTVMNTEAFF
CDR3nt: TGTGCCAGCAGCGTCCAGACAGTTATGAACACTGAAGCTTTCTTT

v_gene: TRBV30
d_gene: TRBD2
j_gene: TRBJ2-3
CDR3aa: CAWALTSGTDTQYF
CDR3nt: TGTGCCTGGGCCTTGACTAGCGGCACAGATACGCAGTATTTT

v_gene: TRBV21-1
d_gene: -
j_gene: TRBJ2-7
CDR3aa: CASSNRGRVYEQYF
CDR3nt: TGTGCCAGCAGCAATAGAGGCAGGGTCTACGAGCAGTACTTC

v_gene: TRBV5-1
d_gene: TRBD2
j_gene: TRBJ2-1
CDR3aa: CASSLGTSGSSYNEQFF
CDR3nt: TGCGCCAGCAGCTTAGGGACTAGCGGGAGTTCCTACAATGAGCAGTTCTTC

v_gene: TRBV27
d_gene: TRBD2
j_gene: TRBJ2-1
CDR3aa: CASHGLAGRNEQFF
CDR3nt: TGTGCCAGCCACGGACTAGCGGGAAGGAATGAGCAGTTCTTC

v_gene: TRBV11-2
d_gene: -
j_gene: TRBJ2-5
CDR3aa: CASLGWQETQYF
CDR3nt: TGTGCCAGCCTCGGGTGGCAAGAGACCCAGTACTTC

v_gene: TRBV7-2
d_gene: -
j_gene: TRBJ1-1
CDR3aa: CASSSLPGELGTEAFF
CDR3nt: TGTGCCAGCAGCTCCCTACCGGGGGAACTTGGCACTGAAGCTTTCTTT

v_gene: TRBV2
d_gene: -
j_gene: TRBJ1-2
CDR3aa: CASRKRPTVNYGYTF
CDR3nt: TGTGCCAGCAGGAAAAGGCCGACAGTTAACTATGGCTACACCTTC

v_gene: TRBV5-1
d_gene: TRBD1
j_gene: TRBJ1-1
CDR3aa: CASSLDREISEAFF
CDR3nt: TGCGCCAGCAGCCTCGACAGGGAGATATCTGAAGCTTTCTTT

v_gene: TRBV7-7
d_gene: -
j_gene: TRBJ1-2
CDR3aa: CASSLPPIRSVKWGYTF
CDR3nt: TGTGCCAGCAGCTTACCCCCTATTAGGAGTGTTAAGTGGGGCTACACCTTC

v_gene: TRBV4-1
d_gene: TRBD1
j_gene: TRBJ1-5
CDR3aa: CASSRRTGTQPQHF
CDR3nt: TGCGCCAGCAGCCGAAGGACAGGCACCCAGCCCCAGCATTTT

v_gene: TRBV28
d_gene: -
j_gene: TRBJ2-7
CDR3aa: CASSPPLGVRHEQYF
CDR3nt: TGTGCCAGCAGCCCTCCCCTCGGGGTCAGACACGAGCAGTACTTC

v_gene: TRBV6-1
d_gene: -
j_gene: TRBJ2-7
CDR3aa: CASDRSREQYF
CDR3nt: TGTGCCAGCGACAGGTCACGCGAGCAGTACTTC

v_gene: TRBV6-6
d_gene: TRBD2
j_gene: TRBJ2-3
CDR3aa: CASIEGLAGVRYTQYF
CDR3nt: TGTGCCAGCATTGAGGGACTAGCGGGAGTAAGGTATACGCAGTATTTT

v_gene: TRBV5-1
d_gene: TRBD2
j_gene: TRBJ2-7
CDR3aa: CASSFLWREGGEQYF
CDR3nt: TGCGCCAGCAGCTTTCTGTGGCGGGAGGGCGGCGAGCAGTACTTC